This is a list of T cell receptor beta chains from one sample in a study of blood T cell repertoires in COVID-19. Profiled with immunoSEQ multiplex PCR; TCRdb holds only in-frame clones, not every one. The repertoire has around 250,000 clones, about 82% of them found once; the top ten carry around 6%. The specimen was peripheral blood. All receptors derive from a woman older than 75 with COVID-19, enrolled during active disease. CDR3s include the opening cysteine and the closing phenylalanine or tryptophan. A D gene is named only where the DNA matches it firmly. Part of the rows lack a size; the others show once, few, many or a class for expanded clones.

TRBD1	few	TRBV20-1	TRBJ1-5	TGCAGTGCTAGTGTAACAACAGGGGGGCGTCAGCCCCAGCATTTT	CSASVTTGGRQPQHF
.	once	TRBV7-2	TRBJ1-1	TGTGCCAGCACGCCTTTTGGCGGGAACACTGAAGCTTTCTTT	CASTPFGGNTEAFF
.	.	TRBV25-1	TRBJ1-5	TGTGCCGACCCTCTCCAGGGTTGTCAGCCCCAGCATTTT	CADPLQGCQPQHF
.	.	TRBV28	TRBJ2-7	TGTGCCAGCAGTTTTCCTTCTAGCGCGTACTACGAGCAGTACTTC	CASSFPSSAYYEQYF
.	.	TRBV5-4	TRBJ2-1	TGTGCCAGCAGCTTCTCGGTTTCCTACAATGAGCAGTTCTTC	CASSFSVSYNEQFF
.	.	TRBV18	TRBJ1-1	TGTGCCAGCTCACTACAGGGGAACACTGAAGCTTTCTTT	CASSLQGNTEAFF
TRBD1	.	TRBV2	TRBJ1-1	TGTGCCAGCAATGGACAGGGGGCAGGGGATGCTTTCTTT	CASNGQGAGDAFF
TRBD2	.	TRBV29-1	TRBJ2-3	TGCAGCGTAGCGGGGGGGGGAGATACGCAGTATTTT	CSVAGGGDTQYF
.	.	TRBV30	TRBJ2-1	TGTGCCTGGAGTCTGCAAGCGCAGTTCTTC	CAWSLQAQFF
.	.	TRBV10-1	TRBJ1-5	TGCGCCAGCGGAACGGGAGATAGGGACCAGCCCCAGCATTTT	CASGTGDRDQPQHF
TRBD1	.	TRBV7-2	TRBJ2-7	TGTGCCAGCAGCTTAACCGGGACAGGCTACGAGCAGTACTTC	CASSLTGTGYEQYF
.	.	TRBV28	TRBJ2-2	TGTGCCAGCAGACCTTGGGGGGTATACACCGGGGAGCTGTTTTTT	CASRPWGVYTGELFF
TRBD1	.	TRBV28	TRBJ2-7	TGTGCCAGCAGTTCGGTCGACAGGGGGCGGTACGAGCAGTACTTC	CASSSVDRGRYEQYF
.	.	TRBV5-1	TRBJ1-5	TGCGCCAGCAGCCAGAATCAGCCCCAGCATTTT	CASSQNQPQHF
.	.	TRBV2	TRBJ1-6	TGTGCCAGCATCCGCGGACAGACCTATAATTCACCCCTCCACTTT	CASIRGQTYNSPLHF
.	.	TRBV6-5	TRBJ1-1	TGTGCCAGCAGTTACTCAATGGGCAGAATGAACACTGAAGCTTTCTTT	CASSYSMGRMNTEAFF
.	.	TRBV18	TRBJ1-5	TGTGCCAGCTCACCAAGGACCAAAGACGGGACCCAGCATTTT	CASSPRTKDGTQHF
TRBD1	.	TRBV30	TRBJ1-2	TGTGCCTGGAGTGCCCGAACAGGGGATGGCTACACCTTC	CAWSARTGDGYTF
TRBD2	.	TRBV5-4	TRBJ2-1	TGTGCCAGCGGACTAGCGGGGGAGTACAATGAGCAGTTCTTC	CASGLAGEYNEQFF
.	.	TRBV3-1/TRBV3-2	TRBJ2-1	TGTGCCAGCAGGGGGGGGGCCGAACCTGAGCAGTTCTTC	CASRGGAEPEQFF
.	.	TRBV7-9	TRBJ1-5	TGTGCCAGCAGCTTACTGGGGACAAGCAATCAGCCCCAGCATTTT	CASSLLGTSNQPQHF
TRBD2	once	TRBV5-1	TRBJ2-5	TGCGCCAGCAGCTCGGAGGCACTAGCGGGGTGGGAGACCCAGTACTTC	CASSSEALAGWETQYF
.	.	TRBV18	TRBJ1-1	TGTGCCAGCTCACCACCGGGTGTCAGGTCGGACACTGAAGCTTTCTTT	CASSPPGVRSDTEAFF
.	.	TRBV7-2	TRBJ2-3	TGTGCCAGCAGCTTAGTTCAGGGCGGAGCAGATACGCAGTATTTT	CASSLVQGGADTQYF
.	.	TRBV3-1/TRBV3-2	TRBJ1-5	TGTGCCAGCAGCCAGGGCCTGCTTGGGAGTCAGCCCCAGCATTTT	CASSQGLLGSQPQHF
TRBD1	.	TRBV19	TRBJ1-5	TGTGCCAGTAGTACCCGGACAGGGGACAAACCCCAGCATTTT	CASSTRTGDKPQHF
.	.	TRBV3-1/TRBV3-2	TRBJ1-6	TGTGCCAGCAGCACACAGGCTAATTCACCCCTCCACTTT	CASSTQANSPLHF
TRBD1	.	TRBV2	TRBJ2-4	TGTGCCAGCGGGGGACAGGCAATAGCCAAAAACATTCAGTACTTC	CASGGQAIAKNIQYF
.	once	TRBV28	TRBJ2-4	TGTGCCAGCAGTGATGACGGGTTAGCCAAAAACATTCAGTACTTC	CASSDDGLAKNIQYF
.	.	TRBV24-1	TRBJ2-5	TGTGCCACCAGTACTCCCCCCCAAGAGACCCAGTACTTC	CATSTPPQETQYF
.	.	TRBV11-1	TRBJ2-1	TGTGCCAGCAGCTTCCGACAGACCTCCTACAATGAGCAGTTCTTC	CASSFRQTSYNEQFF
.	.	TRBV13	TRBJ1-6	TGTGCCAGCAGCTTTAACAGGGATTCACCCCTCCACTTT	CASSFNRDSPLHF
.	few	TRBV9	TRBJ2-1	TGTGCCAGCCAAGCCCGAAACAATGAGCAGTTCTTC	CASQARNNEQFF
.	.	TRBV2	TRBJ1-1	TGTGCCAGCCAGACAGGGAACACTGAAGCTTTCTTT	CASQTGNTEAFF
.	.	TRBV30	TRBJ2-7	TGTGCCTGGAGTCCCCCAGCCTACGAGCAGTACTTC	CAWSPPAYEQYF